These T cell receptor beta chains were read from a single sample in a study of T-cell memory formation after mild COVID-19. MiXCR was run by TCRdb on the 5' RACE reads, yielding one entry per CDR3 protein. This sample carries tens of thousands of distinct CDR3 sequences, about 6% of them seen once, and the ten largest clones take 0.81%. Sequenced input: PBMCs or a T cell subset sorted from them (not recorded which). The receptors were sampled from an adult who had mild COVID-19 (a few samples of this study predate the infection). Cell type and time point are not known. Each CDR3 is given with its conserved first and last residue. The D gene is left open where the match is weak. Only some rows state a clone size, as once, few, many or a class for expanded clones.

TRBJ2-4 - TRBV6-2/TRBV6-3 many TGTGCCAGCAGTTACTCGAAACGGCTAGCTTGGGGTTCAGCCAAAAACATTCAGTACTTC CASSYSKRLAWGSAKNIQYF
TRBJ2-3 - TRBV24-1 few TGTGCCACCAGTGAAAAGCGCTCGGTGCCAGATACGCAGTATTTT CATSEKRSVPDTQYF
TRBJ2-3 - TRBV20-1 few TGCAGTGCTAGGGGCCCCGTATGGGATACGCAGTATTTT CSARGPVWDTQYF
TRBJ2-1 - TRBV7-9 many TGTGCCAGCAGCTTTAGATGGGAGTCCAATGAGCAGTTCTTC CASSFRWESNEQFF
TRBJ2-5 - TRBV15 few TGTGCCACCAGCCCCATCGACCGAGGAGAGACCCAGTACTTC CATSPIDRGETQYF
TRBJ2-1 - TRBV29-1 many TGCAGCGTTTCGGGAGGGGGCGATGAGCAGTTCTTC CSVSGGGDEQFF
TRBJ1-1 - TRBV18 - TGTGCCAGCTCACCACGTGTAAGCAGGGAAGCTGAAGCTTTCTTT CASSPRVSREAEAFF
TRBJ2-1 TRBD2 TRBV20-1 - TGCAGTGCGTACGGCCCGGGGGGGTATTACAATGAGCAGTTCTTC CSAYGPGGYYNEQFF
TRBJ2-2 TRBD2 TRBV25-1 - TGTGCCAGCACAGGACTAGCGGGGGGAACCGGGGAGCTGTTTTTT CASTGLAGGTGELFF
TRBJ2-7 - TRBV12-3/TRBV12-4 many TGTGCCAGCAGTTATAGGGCAGTTCTCTCCTACGAGCAGTACTTC CASSYRAVLSYEQYF